The present T cell receptor (beta chain) was sequenced within a study of a mutant IDH1 vaccine in newly diagnosed glioma. Comments on this clone: Its antigen is as yet unknown.

Clones were sequenced by immunoSEQ multiplex PCR, and TCRdb holds only the in-frame ones, with some missing. Of around 65,000 clones listed, roughly 80% are singletons. The time point denotes: week 11, during vaccination. In the vaccine, a single dose held 300 ug of the mutant IDH1 20-mer peptide, along with topical imiquimod. The CDR3 length is 14 residues. Germline-derived CDR1 and CDR2 are KGHSH and LQKENI. Trimming stripped 2 bases from V and 6 bases from J, with 14 bases between. The rearrangement uses TRBV18 and TRBJ2-7; D is possibly TRBD1 or TRBD2 (7 bases each). The specimen was PBMCs, collected from a glioma patient whose treatment included an IDH1 peptide vaccine. The clonotype originates from a man between 50 and 59 years old with glioma. The CDR3 nucleotides are TGTGCCAGCTCACCATCCAGCGGGACAGTCGAGCAGTACTTC. Protein sequence: CASSPSSGTVEQYF.